Listed here are 10 T cell receptor beta chains from one sample, sequenced in a study of cytomegalovirus exposure and HLA in healthy donors. The PCR made use of 60 Vbeta and 13 Jbeta primers. The repertoire was sequenced with immunoSEQ multiplex PCR; TCRdb's copy has only in-frame clones and lacks some. The sample consists of 130,000 to 150,000 clones, approximately 80% of them appearing once. What was sequenced was PBMCs. These receptors originate from a male donor in good health and CMV-seronegative.

The rearrangement joins TRBV27 to TRBJ2-7; TRBD2 is a possible D gene (5 bases). Trimming stripped 5 bases from V and 6 bases from J, with 17 bases between. Germline lookup yields CDR1 MNHEY and CDR2 SMNVEV (reference sequence). The CDR3 covers 14 residues. CDR3 in amino acids: CASSVPGFTTEQYF. CDR3 nucleotides: TGTGCCAGCAGTGTTCCGGGATTTACCACCGAGCAGTACTTC.

V usage is TRBV7-9 and J usage is TRBJ2-3, with 7 bases identical to TRBD2. Germline lookup yields CDR1 SEHNR and CDR2 FQNEAQ (reference sequence). The CDR3 loop spans 14 amino acids. V shed 0 bases, J shed 7 bases, and the junction held 4 bases outside the gene matches. The CDR3, as DNA: TGTGCCAGCAGCTTAGCGGAACTAGCGAATACGCAGTATTTT. It specifies CASSLAELANTQYF.

This chain uses TRBV6-6 with TRBJ1-2; D is uncertain. V lost 2 bases to trimming and J lost 0 bases, with 4 bases between them. Looked up from germline, CDR1 is MNHNY and CDR2 is SVGAGI (reference sequence). The CDR3 runs to 13 residues. Here the CDR3 reads CASSYDTNYGYTF. The CDR3 bases are TGTGCCAGCAGTTACGACACTAACTATGGCTACACCTTC.

V gene TRBV5-1 combines with J gene TRBJ1-1; 7 bases are a match to TRBD1. The CDR3 contains 14 residues. The germline CDR1 and CDR2 sequences are SGHRS and YFSETQ. The ends lost 4 bases at V and 6 bases at J; junction bases unmatched: 9. The CDR3 spells CASSPGDSYAEAFF. The CDR3, as DNA: TGCGCCAGCAGCCCAGGGGACAGTTACGCTGAAGCTTTCTTT.

This chain joins TRBV29-1 and TRBJ2-7; 10 nucleotides match TRBD1. V trimming: 3 bases; J trimming: 0 bases; junction bases outside the gene matches: 5. Germline lookup yields CDR1 SQVTM and CDR2 ANQGSEA. The CDR3 covers 15 residues. The CDR3 nucleotides are TGCAGCGTTGAGGGGGGACAGGGGCGCTCCTACGAGCAGTACTTC. Its translation: CSVEGGQGRSYEQYF.

This sequence joins TRBV7-3 and TRBJ2-2, with 8 bases fitting TRBD2. CDR1 is SGHTA and CDR2 is FQGTGA in the germline V gene. The V gene end was trimmed by 4 bases and the J gene end by 1 base; junction bases not matched to a gene: 2. The CDR3 runs 15 residues. This CDR3 is CASSSAGGNTGELFF. The CDR3 nucleotides are TGTGCCAGCAGCTCGGCGGGGGGGAACACCGGGGAGCTGTTTTTT.

The gene calls are TRBV6-5 and TRBJ2-5; TRBD1 is a possible D gene (6 bases). V was cut by 5 bases and J by 3 bases, with 13 bases left in between. CDR1 MNHEY and CDR2 SVGAGI come from the germline V gene. The CDR3 length is 14 residues. CDR3: CASSPTGNEETQYF. The CDR3 nucleotides are TGTGCCAGCAGTCCCACAGGGAACGAAGAGACCCAGTACTTC.

V is TRBV4-3 and J is TRBJ1-1; D is uncertain. The CDR3 length is 17 residues. The germline V gene encodes CDR1 LGHNA and CDR2 YSLEER. The V end lost 0 bases, the J end lost 4 bases, and 18 bases lay between the germline ends. As DNA, the CDR3 is TGCGCCAGCAGCCAAGAGACATTGGGGAGTGGGAGCACTGAAGCTTTCTTT. Its protein product is CASSQETLGSGSTEAFF.

The J gene is TRBJ2-1, the V gene TRBV11-2; 7 bases map to TRBD1. CDR3 size: 12 residues. Per the germline V gene, CDR1 is SGHAT and CDR2 is FQNNGV. The trim removed 5 bases at V and 10 bases at J, leaving 5 bases unmatched. This CDR3 reads CASSLQGYEQFF. In DNA form, the CDR3 reads TGTGCCAGCAGCCTACAGGGGTACGAGCAGTTCTTC.

The rearrangement joins TRBV9 to TRBJ2-3; a possible D gene is TRBD1 (5 bases). The CDR3 is made up of 16 amino acids. Per germline, CDR1 SGDLS and CDR2 YYNGEE. The V end was cut by 4 bases, the J end by 4 bases, with 19 bases between. The CDR3 sequence is CASSLTLSRGSDTQYF. The CDR3 DNA is TGTGCCAGCAGCCTCACTCTATCTAGGGGCTCAGATACGCAGTATTTT.